The following is a T cell receptor beta chain sequence with its context. V was cut by 5 bases and J by 1 base, with 14 bases left in between. Germline CDR1 and CDR2: SGHAT and FQNNGV. CDR3 length: 16 amino acids. This sample is drawn from a study of blood T cell repertoires in COVID-19. Under the authors' procedure: Amplification from reference gene primers served as the basis for estimated nucleated cell counts. Produced via immunoSEQ multiplex PCR; TCRdb's table is partial and in-frame only. V and J calls and clone size follow that table, whereas D and trimming were derived from the DNA. Seen here are under 80,000 clones, around 85% observed once, and the top ten hold about 15%.

The source is a man older than 75 in a cohort sampled during active COVID-19. Sequencing was done on a sample of peripheral blood. The genes are TRBV11-2 and TRBJ2-2; D might be TRBD2 (6 bases). DNA for the CDR3: TGTGCCAGCAGCCACGTCCGGCGGGGGAACACCGGGGAGCTGTTTTTT. Encoded protein: CASSHVRRGNTGELFF.